These 8 T cell receptor beta chains came from one sample sequenced in a study of cytomegalovirus exposure and HLA in healthy donors. The study ran its PCR with 60 Vbeta and 13 Jbeta primers. Clones were sequenced by immunoSEQ multiplex PCR, and TCRdb holds only the in-frame ones, with some missing. The top ten clones hold 7.8% of a sample with about 110,000 clones, around 73% of them seen once. Sequenced sample: PBMCs. Receptors were obtained from a man aged 25-40 years in good health and CMV-seronegative.

The chain combines TRBV11-2 with TRBJ2-3; the match to TRBD1 covers 8 bases. This CDR3 spans 16 amino acids. V trimming: 2 bases; J trimming: 2 bases; junction bases outside the gene matches: 6. Germline V gives CDR1 SGHAT, CDR2 FQNNGV. The CDR3: CASSLPRTGPTDTQYF. CDR3 nucleotides: TGTGCCAGCAGCTTACCCCGGACAGGGCCCACAGATACGCAGTATTTT.

The chain links TRBV29-1 to TRBJ2-7, with TRBD2 matching 7 bases. The trim removed 7 bases at V and 1 base at J, leaving 7 bases unmatched. CDR1 and CDR2 (germline): SQVTM, ANQGSEA. CDR3 size: 13 residues. DNA for the CDR3: TGCAGCGCACTGCTAGCGGCATCCTACGAGCAGTACTTC. Its translation: CSALLAASYEQYF.

This sequence joins TRBV5-1 and TRBJ1-5, with unresolved D. Germline CDR1 SGHRS, CDR2 YFSETQ. This CDR3 is built from 14 residues. Trimming stripped 0 bases from V and 2 bases from J, with 6 bases between. CDR3 protein: CASSLGGGNQPQHF. The CDR3 DNA reads as TGCGCCAGCAGCTTGGGAGGAGGCAATCAGCCCCAGCATTTT.

This clone was seen only once. The J gene is TRBJ1-6, the V gene TRBV6-1; D is ambiguous. The CDR3 is 14 residues long. The ends were cut back, 5 bases at V and 2 bases at J, with 7 bases in the middle. Per the germline V gene, CDR1 is MNHNS and CDR2 is SASEGT. CDR3 protein: CASSSGPYNSPLHF. CDR3 in DNA: TGTGCCAGCAGTTCGGGTCCCTATAATTCACCCCTCCACTTT.

The chain has TRBV5-1 and TRBJ2-1, with 7 bases matching TRBD1. The CDR3 runs 15 residues. Germline CDR1 and CDR2: SGHRS and YFSETQ. The V and J ends lost 0 bases and 3 bases, in that order; junction bases with no gene match: 3. The CDR3 DNA follows: TGCGCCAGCAGCTTGGAGGCAGGGGGCTACAATGAGCAGTTCTTC. Residues: CASSLEAGGYNEQFF. Together with reference TRBV5-1 and TRBJ2-1, the CDR3 gives the full variable domain: KAGVTQTPRYLIKTRGQQVTLSCSPISGHRSVSWYQQTPGQGLQFLFEYFSETQRNKGNFPGRFSGRQFSNSRSEMNVSTLELGDSALYLCASSLEAGGYNEQFFGPGTRLTVL.

In this sample, this clone turned up a few times. The CDR3 bases are TGTGCCTGGAGTAGGGGGGGGCGTGACACCGGGGAGCTGTTTTTT. It specifies CAWSRGGRDTGELFF. The rearrangement uses TRBV30 and TRBJ2-2; TRBD2 is a possible D gene (7 bases). The CDR3 extends over 15 amino acids. The germline gives CDR1 GTSNPN, CDR2 SVGIG (reference sequence). V lost 2 bases and J 3 bases, leaving 13 bases between the germline ends. Using reference TRBV30 and TRBJ2-2 for the parts outside the CDR3, the full variable domain is SQTIHQWPATLVQPVGSPLSLECTVEGTSNPNLYWYRQAAGRGLQLLFYSVGIGQISSEVPQNLSASRPQDRQFILSSKKLLLSDSGFYLCAWSRGGRDTGELFFGEGSRLTVL.

This clone was counted only a few times. V usage is TRBV30 and J usage is TRBJ1-2; 12 bases are a match to TRBD1. V was clipped by 8 bases and J by 11 bases; unmatched bases: 15. The length of the CDR3 is 14 residues. Per the germline V gene, CDR1 is GTSNPN and CDR2 is SVGIG (reference sequence). The CDR3 is CAAPTGQGAMRYTF. The CDR3 nucleotides read TGTGCCGCGCCGACGGGACAGGGGGCTATGAGATACACCTTC.

The chain employs TRBV5-1 and TRBJ2-7; 8 positions match TRBD2. This CDR3 comprises 15 residues. Per the germline V gene, CDR1 is SGHRS and CDR2 is YFSETQ. The ends lost 0 bases at V and 6 bases at J; junction bases unmatched: 8. The CDR3 is CASSLAIAGGGEQYF. DNA for the CDR3: TGCGCCAGCAGCTTGGCCATTGCGGGAGGAGGCGAGCAGTACTTC.